This TCR beta chain was identified in a study of metastatic and nonmetastatic thyroid tumors. TCRdb re-called the PCR reads with MiXCR. This table has about 11,000 clones, around two fifths appearing once. Each patient went into thyroid surgery without having received any treatment. The CDR3 sequence is 14 residues long. J was trimmed by 7 bases and V by 4 bases; bases with no gene match: 6. Germline CDR1 and CDR2: MNHEY and SMNVEV (reference sequence). The TCR sequence derives from a female donor with papillary thyroid cancer or a benign thyroid nodule (not recorded which). Some clones in this sample may be carry-over from other donors' samples. The specimen was tumor tissue. The J gene is TRBJ2-7, the V gene TRBV27, with TRBD2 identical over 11 bases. Here the CDR3 reads CASSSYGLAGEQYF. The CDR3 nucleotides read TGTGCCAGCAGTTCGTACGGACTAGCGGGTGAGCAGTACTTC.